This T cell receptor (beta chain) is drawn from a study of T cells in Graves' hyperthyroidism and ophthalmopathy. Subjects with ophthalmopathy showed a Clinical Activity Score no lower than 3, a NOSPECS grade no lower than 4, and a duration shorter than 3 months. The source of the PBMCs was approximately 10 ml of fresh peripheral blood. Worth noting for this clonotype: Its antigen is unidentified.

Using RNA transcripts as the source, TCR beta CDR3 regions were amplified. During a first-round RT-PCR of the TCR CDR3, the HTBI primer set was used. One entry per CDR3 protein results from TCRdb running MiXCR on the multiplex PCR reads. The data show 490,000 or so distinct CDR3 sequences, 20% to 25% seen once. Study-level findings and limits: Most thyroid-expanded clonotypes above 0.001 were also found in blood. A model of 13 V-J pairs discriminated ophthalmopathy from stable hyperthyroidism.

The sequence derives from a woman in her seventies with Graves' ophthalmopathy. Sequenced: blood.

The DNA for the CDR3 is TGCAGTGCTCAAATTAGCGGGGGCACAGATACGCAGTATTTT. Amino acid sequence: CSAQISGGTDTQYF. V gene TRBV20-1 combines with J gene TRBJ2-3, with 8 bases fitting TRBD2. This CDR3 contains 14 residues. CDR1 and CDR2 (germline): DFQATT, SNEGSKA (reference sequence). The V gene end was trimmed by 5 bases and the J gene end by 1 base; junction bases not matched to a gene: 5.